The T cell receptor beta chain under discussion was sequenced for a study of tumor-infiltrating lymphocytes in primary liver carcinoma. Study details: The study reported T1-T3 N0M0 tumors spanning 4.2 to 10 cm.

The CDR3 contains 14 residues. Germline V lookup: CDR1 ENHRY, CDR2 SYGVKD. Co-extraction of both nucleic acids (RNA and DNA) used about 19-33 mg of unsorted bulk tissue. The patients presented with primary liver carcinoma, which was managed through surgical resection. Patients in the cohort were treatment-naive and living with chronic HBV infection. On this clonotype itself: The junction departs from the called germline gene at one end, perhaps through a read error.

With a constant-region primer, TCR beta cDNA was made from approximately 520 ng of total RNA. Generation of the TCR beta libraries relied on three nested multiplex PCR rounds using slightly modified ARM-PCR. TRBV1-TRBV30 forward primers paired with a C-beta reverse primer were used in the first two PCR rounds, which ran around 10 cycles each. TCRdb re-derived calls from the multiplex PCR reads in MiXCR, one entry per CDR3 protein. The repertoire has more than 70,000 distinct CDR3 sequences, roughly 72% of them found once; the top ten carry 26%. The chain has TRBV10-3 and TRBJ1-5; D is unclear. What was sequenced was tumor-adjacent normal liver tissue. The clonotype comes from a man aged 35-49 years with primary liver carcinoma and hepatitis B virus infection. Written as DNA, the CDR3 is TGTGTCATCAGTGAGTATGAGGGCGATCAACCCCAGCATTTT. It codes for CVISEYEGDQPQHF.